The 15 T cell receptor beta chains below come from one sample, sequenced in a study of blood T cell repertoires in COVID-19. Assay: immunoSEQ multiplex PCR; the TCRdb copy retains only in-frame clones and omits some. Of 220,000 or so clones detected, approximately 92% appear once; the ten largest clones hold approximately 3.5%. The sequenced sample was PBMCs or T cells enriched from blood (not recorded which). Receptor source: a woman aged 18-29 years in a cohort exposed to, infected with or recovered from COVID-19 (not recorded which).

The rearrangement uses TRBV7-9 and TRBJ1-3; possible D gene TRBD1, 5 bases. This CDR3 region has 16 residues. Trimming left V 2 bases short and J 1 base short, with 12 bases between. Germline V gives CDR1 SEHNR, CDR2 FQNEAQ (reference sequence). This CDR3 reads CASSLRGSSSGNTIYF. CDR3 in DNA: TGTGCCAGCAGCTTAAGGGGCAGCTCATCTGGAAACACCATATATTTT.

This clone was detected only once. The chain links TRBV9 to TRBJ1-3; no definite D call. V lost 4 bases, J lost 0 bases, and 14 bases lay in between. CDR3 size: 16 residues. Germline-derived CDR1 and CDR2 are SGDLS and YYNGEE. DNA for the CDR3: TGTGCCAGCAGCACACGTTCGACACTCTCTGGAAACACCATATATTTT. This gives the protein CASSTRSTLSGNTIYF.

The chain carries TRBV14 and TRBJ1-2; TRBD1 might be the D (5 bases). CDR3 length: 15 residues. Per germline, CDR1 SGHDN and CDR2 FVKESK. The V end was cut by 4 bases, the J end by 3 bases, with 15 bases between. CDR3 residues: CASSLGGRGHYGYTF. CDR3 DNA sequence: TGTGCCAGCAGCCTCGGGGGAAGGGGACACTATGGCTACACCTTC.

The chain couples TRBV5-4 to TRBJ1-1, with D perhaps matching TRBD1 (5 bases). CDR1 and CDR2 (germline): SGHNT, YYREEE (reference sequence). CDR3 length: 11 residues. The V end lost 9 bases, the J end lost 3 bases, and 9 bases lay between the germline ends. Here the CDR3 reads CATEQDTEAFF. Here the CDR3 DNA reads TGTGCCACGGAACAGGACACTGAAGCTTTCTTT.

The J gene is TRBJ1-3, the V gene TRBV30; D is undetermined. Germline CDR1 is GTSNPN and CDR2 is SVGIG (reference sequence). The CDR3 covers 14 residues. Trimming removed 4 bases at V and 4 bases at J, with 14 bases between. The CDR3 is CAWKANLYGNTIYF. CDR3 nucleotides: TGTGCCTGGAAAGCGAATCTGTACGGAAACACCATATATTTT.

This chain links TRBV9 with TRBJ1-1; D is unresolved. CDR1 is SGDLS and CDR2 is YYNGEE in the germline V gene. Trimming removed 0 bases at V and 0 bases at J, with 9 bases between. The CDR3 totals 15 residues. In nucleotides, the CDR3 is TGTGCCAGCAGCGTAGAGGTCGGGTTGAACACTGAAGCTTTCTTT. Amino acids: CASSVEVGLNTEAFF.

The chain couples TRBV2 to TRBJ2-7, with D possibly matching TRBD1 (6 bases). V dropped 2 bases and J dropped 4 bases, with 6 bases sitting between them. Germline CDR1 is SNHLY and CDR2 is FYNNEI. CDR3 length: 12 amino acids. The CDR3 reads CASSETGYEQYF. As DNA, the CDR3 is TGTGCCAGCAGTGAAACAGGGTACGAGCAGTACTTC. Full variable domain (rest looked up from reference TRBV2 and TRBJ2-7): EPEVTQTPSHQVTQMGQEVILRCVPISNHLYFYWYRQILGQKVEFLVSFYNNEISEKSEIFDDQFSVERPDGSNFTLKIRSTKLEDSAMYFCASSETGYEQYFGPGTRLTVT.

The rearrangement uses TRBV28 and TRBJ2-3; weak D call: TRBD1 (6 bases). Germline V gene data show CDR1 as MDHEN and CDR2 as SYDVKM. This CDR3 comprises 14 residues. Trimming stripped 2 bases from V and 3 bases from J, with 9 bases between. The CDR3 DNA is TGTGCCAGCAGTTTAGGGACACTAACAGATACGCAGTATTTT. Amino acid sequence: CASSLGTLTDTQYF.

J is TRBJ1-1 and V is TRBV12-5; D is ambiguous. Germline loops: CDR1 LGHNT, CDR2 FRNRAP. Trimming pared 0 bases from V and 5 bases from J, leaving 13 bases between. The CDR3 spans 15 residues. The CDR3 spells CASGLVPEGRTEAFF. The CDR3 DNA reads TGTGCTAGTGGTTTGGTACCGGAGGGCCGGACTGAAGCTTTCTTT.

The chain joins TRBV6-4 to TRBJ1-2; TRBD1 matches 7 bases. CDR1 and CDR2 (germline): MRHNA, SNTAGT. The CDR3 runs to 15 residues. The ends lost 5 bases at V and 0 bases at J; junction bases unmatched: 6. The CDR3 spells CASSPQGGTNYGYTF. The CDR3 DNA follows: TGTGCCAGCAGTCCCCAGGGGGGAACTAACTATGGCTACACCTTC.

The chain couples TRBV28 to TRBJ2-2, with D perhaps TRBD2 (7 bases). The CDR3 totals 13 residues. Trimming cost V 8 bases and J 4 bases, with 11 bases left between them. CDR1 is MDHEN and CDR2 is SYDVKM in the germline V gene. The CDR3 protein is CASGGGGTGELFF. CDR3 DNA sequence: TGTGCCAGCGGAGGGGGGGGCACCGGGGAGCTGTTTTTT.

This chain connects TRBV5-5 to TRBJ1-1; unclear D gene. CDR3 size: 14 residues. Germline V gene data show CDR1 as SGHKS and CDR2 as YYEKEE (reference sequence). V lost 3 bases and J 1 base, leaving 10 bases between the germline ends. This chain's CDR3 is CASSSTWSNTEAFF. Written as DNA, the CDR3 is TGTGCCAGCAGCTCCACTTGGTCGAACACTGAAGCTTTCTTT.

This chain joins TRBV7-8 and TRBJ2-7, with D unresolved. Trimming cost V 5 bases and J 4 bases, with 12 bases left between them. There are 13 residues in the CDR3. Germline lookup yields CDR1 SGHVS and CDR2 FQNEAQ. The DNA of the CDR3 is TGTGCCAGCAGCCATCTGACGGGTTACGAGCAGTACTTC. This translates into CASSHLTGYEQYF.

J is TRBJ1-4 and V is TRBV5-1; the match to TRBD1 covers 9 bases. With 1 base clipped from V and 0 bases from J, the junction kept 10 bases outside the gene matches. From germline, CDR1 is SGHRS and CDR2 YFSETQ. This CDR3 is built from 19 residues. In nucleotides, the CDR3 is TGCGCCAGCAGCTTGTACGGGGGGACAGGGACTTCAACTAATGAAAAACTGTTTTTT. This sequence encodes CASSLYGGTGTSTNEKLFF.

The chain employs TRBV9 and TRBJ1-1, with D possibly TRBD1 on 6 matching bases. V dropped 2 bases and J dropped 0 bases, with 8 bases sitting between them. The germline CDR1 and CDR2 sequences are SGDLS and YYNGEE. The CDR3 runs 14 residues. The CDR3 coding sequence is TGTGCCAGCAGCGTGGGACACATGAACACTGAAGCTTTCTTT. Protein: CASSVGHMNTEAFF.